This T cell receptor (beta chain) was identified in a study of blood T cell repertoires in COVID-19. Germline V lookup: CDR1 MGHRA, CDR2 YSYEKL. Trimming took off 0 bases at V and 7 bases at J, with 22 bases between the two ends. CDR3 size: 17 residues. Method: immunoSEQ multiplex PCR; TCRdb's copy keeps in-frame clones and lacks some. The sample shows about 140,000 clones, 80% to 85% of them seen only once. The chain has TRBV4-1 and TRBJ2-7; a weak D match, TRBD2 (6 bases). Sequencing used PBMCs or T cells enriched from blood (not recorded which). The TCR sequence derives from a man aged 35-49 years with acute COVID-19. The CDR3 sequence: CASSQDVGSSGDMEQYF. For the CDR3, the DNA is TGCGCCAGCAGCCAAGATGTAGGGTCCTCGGGAGATATGGAGCAGTACTTC.